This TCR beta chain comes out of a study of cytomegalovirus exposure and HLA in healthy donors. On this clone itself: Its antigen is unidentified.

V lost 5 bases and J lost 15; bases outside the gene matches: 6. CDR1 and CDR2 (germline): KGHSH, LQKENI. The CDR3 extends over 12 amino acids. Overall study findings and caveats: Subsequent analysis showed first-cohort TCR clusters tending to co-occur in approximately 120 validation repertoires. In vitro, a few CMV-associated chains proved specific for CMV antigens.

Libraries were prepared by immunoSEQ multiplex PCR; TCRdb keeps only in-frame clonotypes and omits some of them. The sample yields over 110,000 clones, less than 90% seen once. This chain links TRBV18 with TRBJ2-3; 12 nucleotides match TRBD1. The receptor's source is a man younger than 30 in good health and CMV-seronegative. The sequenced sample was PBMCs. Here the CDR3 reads CASSDTGTGGYF. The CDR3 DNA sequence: TGTGCCAGCTCAGACACCGGGACAGGGGGCTATTTT.